One and the same sample provided the 13 T cell receptor beta chains below, sequenced in a study of blood T cells in healthy people across ages. The authors ran a second PCR of roughly 6 to 12 cycles using a sample-barcoded 5' primer and a J-beta primer mix. Each CDR3 protein is one row after TCRdb ran MiXCR on the 5' RACE reads. The table has about 720,000 distinct CDR3 sequences, 20% to 25% seen once. Sequences were obtained from blood. Every receptor here comes from a man aged 65 to 85 in good health.

This clonotype was seen a few times. The chain is built from TRBV12-3 or TRBV12-4 and TRBJ2-7; tentatively, D is TRBD1 (6 bases). V shed 6 bases and J shed 4 bases, with 7 bases lying between them. The CDR3 has 11 amino acids. The CDR3 loop reads CASRQGYEQYV. The CDR3 DNA is TGTGCCAGCAGACAGGGATACGAGCAGTACGTC.

This clonotype has ten or more counts. One junction end disagrees with the germline gene, perhaps due to a read error. The chain has TRBV3-1 and TRBJ2-1, with D perhaps matching TRBD2 (5 bases). The CDR3 contains 15 residues. Germline assignment: CDR1 LGHDT and CDR2 YNNKEL (reference sequence). DNA for the CDR3: TGCGCCAGCAGCCAAGATCCGGGAAGTTACAATGAGCAGTTCTTC. Residues: CASSQDPGSYNEQFF.

This clonotype was picked up a small number of times. This sequence joins TRBV9 and TRBJ1-2; no firm D call. This CDR3 region has 13 residues. V dropped 0 bases and J dropped 4 bases, with 7 bases sitting between them. Germline CDR1 SGDLS, CDR2 YYNGEE. The CDR3 DNA follows: TGTGCCAGCAGCGTAGCGGGTGGCTATGGCTACACCTTC. It specifies CASSVAGGYGYTF.

This clonotype was seen repeatedly, ten times or more. The chain is built from TRBV21-1 and TRBJ1-2; TRBD1 reflects the table's D call only, with no check against the DNA. TRBV21-1 is annotated as a pseudogene. The length of the CDR3 is 16 residues. This CDR3 reads CASSLSGTACVGGYTF. CDR3 nucleotide sequence: TGTGCCAGCAGCTTATCCGGGACAGCTTGCGTAGGCGGCTACACCTTC.

The sample holds a few counts of this clonotype. The chain has TRBV7-9 and TRBJ2-1; maybe TRBD1 (6 bases). This CDR3 is built from 15 residues. Germline assignment: CDR1 SEHNR and CDR2 FQNEAQ (reference sequence). V lost 4 bases and J 0 bases, leaving 10 bases between the germline ends. The CDR3 DNA sequence: TGTGCCAGCAGCTGGGACAAGAGCTCCTACAATGAGCAGTTCTTC. The encoded protein is CASSWDKSSYNEQFF.

V and J are TRBV6-6 and TRBJ2-1, with 7 bases aligning to TRBD2. CDR1 MNHNY and CDR2 SVGAGI come from the germline V gene (reference sequence). The V gene end was trimmed by 5 bases and the J gene end by 8 bases; junction bases not matched to a gene: 12. This CDR3 comprises 15 residues. The CDR3 protein is CASSGSGTTIHEQFF. DNA for the CDR3: TGTGCCAGCAGTGGCTCCGGGACTACTATCCATGAGCAGTTCTTC.

The V call is TRBV7-9, the J call TRBJ2-4, with D possibly TRBD1 on 5 matching bases. Germline loops: CDR1 SEHNR, CDR2 FQNEAQ (reference sequence). The V end lost 5 bases, the J end lost 1 base, and 12 bases lay between the germline ends. The CDR3 contains 15 residues. The CDR3 DNA is TGTGCCAGCAGCCCGGACAATCGGGCCAAAAACATTCAGTACTTC. As protein: CASSPDNRAKNIQYF.

On this clonotype: Germline and junction disagree at one end, which may indicate a read error. The chain employs TRBV12-3 or TRBV12-4 and TRBJ2-3, with D unclear. The CDR3 is 14 amino acids. This chain's CDR3 is CASSLSGLTDTRYF. The CDR3 coding sequence is TGTGCCAGCAGTTTGTCTGGTCTAACAGATACGCGGTATTTT.

The J gene is TRBJ1-1, the V gene TRBV5-1; maybe TRBD1 (5 bases). The CDR3 runs 14 residues. Per germline, CDR1 SGHRS and CDR2 YFSETQ. Trimming removed 4 bases from V and 10 bases from J, with 20 bases in between. For the CDR3, the DNA is TGCGCCAGCAGCCTGGGACCCGTACAGGATCCAGCTTTCTTT. Amino acids: CASSLGPVQDPAFF.

This clonotype appeared a few times. This CDR3 reads CASSLGGSGRQETQYF. In DNA, the CDR3 is TGCGCCAGCAGCTTGGGGGGTAGCGGGAGGCAAGAGACCCAGTACTTC. The chain employs TRBV5-1 and TRBJ2-5, with 10 positions matching TRBD2. This CDR3 contains 16 residues. CDR1 is SGHRS, CDR2 YFSETQ, per germline. The V and J ends lost 0 bases and 2 bases, in that order; junction bases with no gene match: 4.

This chain joins TRBV7-2 and TRBJ2-7; 11 bases fit TRBD2. The end of the DNA aligns better with TRBJ2-1, so the J call may be wrong. The CDR3 contains 16 residues. Germline V gene lookup returns CDR1 SGHTA and CDR2 FQGNSA. The CDR3 region is CASSPPGLAAKDEQFF. The CDR3 nucleotides read TGTGCCAGCAGCCCCCCGGGACTAGCGGCTAAGGATGAGCAGTTCTTC.

This clonotype was counted between two and nine times. The J gene is TRBJ2-1, the V gene TRBV27, with 12 bases fitting TRBD2. V was pared by 6 bases and J by 8 bases, with 8 bases of the junction left unmatched. The CDR3 loop spans 15 amino acids. Germline assignment: CDR1 MNHEY and CDR2 SMNVEV (reference sequence). DNA for the CDR3: TGTGCCAGCAGGATGGGGACTAGCGGGTTCTATGAGCAGTTCTTC. Amino acids: CASRMGTSGFYEQFF.

The chain carries TRBV7-2 and TRBJ1-2; tentatively, D is TRBD1 (5 bases). Germline V gene data show CDR1 as SGHTA and CDR2 as FQGNSA. The CDR3 loop spans 15 amino acids. Trimming removed 5 bases at V and 8 bases at J, with 21 bases between. CDR3 region: CASSPRSLARGGYTF. CDR3 sequence (DNA): TGTGCCAGCAGCCCCAGAAGCCTCGCAAGGGGAGGCTACACCTTC.